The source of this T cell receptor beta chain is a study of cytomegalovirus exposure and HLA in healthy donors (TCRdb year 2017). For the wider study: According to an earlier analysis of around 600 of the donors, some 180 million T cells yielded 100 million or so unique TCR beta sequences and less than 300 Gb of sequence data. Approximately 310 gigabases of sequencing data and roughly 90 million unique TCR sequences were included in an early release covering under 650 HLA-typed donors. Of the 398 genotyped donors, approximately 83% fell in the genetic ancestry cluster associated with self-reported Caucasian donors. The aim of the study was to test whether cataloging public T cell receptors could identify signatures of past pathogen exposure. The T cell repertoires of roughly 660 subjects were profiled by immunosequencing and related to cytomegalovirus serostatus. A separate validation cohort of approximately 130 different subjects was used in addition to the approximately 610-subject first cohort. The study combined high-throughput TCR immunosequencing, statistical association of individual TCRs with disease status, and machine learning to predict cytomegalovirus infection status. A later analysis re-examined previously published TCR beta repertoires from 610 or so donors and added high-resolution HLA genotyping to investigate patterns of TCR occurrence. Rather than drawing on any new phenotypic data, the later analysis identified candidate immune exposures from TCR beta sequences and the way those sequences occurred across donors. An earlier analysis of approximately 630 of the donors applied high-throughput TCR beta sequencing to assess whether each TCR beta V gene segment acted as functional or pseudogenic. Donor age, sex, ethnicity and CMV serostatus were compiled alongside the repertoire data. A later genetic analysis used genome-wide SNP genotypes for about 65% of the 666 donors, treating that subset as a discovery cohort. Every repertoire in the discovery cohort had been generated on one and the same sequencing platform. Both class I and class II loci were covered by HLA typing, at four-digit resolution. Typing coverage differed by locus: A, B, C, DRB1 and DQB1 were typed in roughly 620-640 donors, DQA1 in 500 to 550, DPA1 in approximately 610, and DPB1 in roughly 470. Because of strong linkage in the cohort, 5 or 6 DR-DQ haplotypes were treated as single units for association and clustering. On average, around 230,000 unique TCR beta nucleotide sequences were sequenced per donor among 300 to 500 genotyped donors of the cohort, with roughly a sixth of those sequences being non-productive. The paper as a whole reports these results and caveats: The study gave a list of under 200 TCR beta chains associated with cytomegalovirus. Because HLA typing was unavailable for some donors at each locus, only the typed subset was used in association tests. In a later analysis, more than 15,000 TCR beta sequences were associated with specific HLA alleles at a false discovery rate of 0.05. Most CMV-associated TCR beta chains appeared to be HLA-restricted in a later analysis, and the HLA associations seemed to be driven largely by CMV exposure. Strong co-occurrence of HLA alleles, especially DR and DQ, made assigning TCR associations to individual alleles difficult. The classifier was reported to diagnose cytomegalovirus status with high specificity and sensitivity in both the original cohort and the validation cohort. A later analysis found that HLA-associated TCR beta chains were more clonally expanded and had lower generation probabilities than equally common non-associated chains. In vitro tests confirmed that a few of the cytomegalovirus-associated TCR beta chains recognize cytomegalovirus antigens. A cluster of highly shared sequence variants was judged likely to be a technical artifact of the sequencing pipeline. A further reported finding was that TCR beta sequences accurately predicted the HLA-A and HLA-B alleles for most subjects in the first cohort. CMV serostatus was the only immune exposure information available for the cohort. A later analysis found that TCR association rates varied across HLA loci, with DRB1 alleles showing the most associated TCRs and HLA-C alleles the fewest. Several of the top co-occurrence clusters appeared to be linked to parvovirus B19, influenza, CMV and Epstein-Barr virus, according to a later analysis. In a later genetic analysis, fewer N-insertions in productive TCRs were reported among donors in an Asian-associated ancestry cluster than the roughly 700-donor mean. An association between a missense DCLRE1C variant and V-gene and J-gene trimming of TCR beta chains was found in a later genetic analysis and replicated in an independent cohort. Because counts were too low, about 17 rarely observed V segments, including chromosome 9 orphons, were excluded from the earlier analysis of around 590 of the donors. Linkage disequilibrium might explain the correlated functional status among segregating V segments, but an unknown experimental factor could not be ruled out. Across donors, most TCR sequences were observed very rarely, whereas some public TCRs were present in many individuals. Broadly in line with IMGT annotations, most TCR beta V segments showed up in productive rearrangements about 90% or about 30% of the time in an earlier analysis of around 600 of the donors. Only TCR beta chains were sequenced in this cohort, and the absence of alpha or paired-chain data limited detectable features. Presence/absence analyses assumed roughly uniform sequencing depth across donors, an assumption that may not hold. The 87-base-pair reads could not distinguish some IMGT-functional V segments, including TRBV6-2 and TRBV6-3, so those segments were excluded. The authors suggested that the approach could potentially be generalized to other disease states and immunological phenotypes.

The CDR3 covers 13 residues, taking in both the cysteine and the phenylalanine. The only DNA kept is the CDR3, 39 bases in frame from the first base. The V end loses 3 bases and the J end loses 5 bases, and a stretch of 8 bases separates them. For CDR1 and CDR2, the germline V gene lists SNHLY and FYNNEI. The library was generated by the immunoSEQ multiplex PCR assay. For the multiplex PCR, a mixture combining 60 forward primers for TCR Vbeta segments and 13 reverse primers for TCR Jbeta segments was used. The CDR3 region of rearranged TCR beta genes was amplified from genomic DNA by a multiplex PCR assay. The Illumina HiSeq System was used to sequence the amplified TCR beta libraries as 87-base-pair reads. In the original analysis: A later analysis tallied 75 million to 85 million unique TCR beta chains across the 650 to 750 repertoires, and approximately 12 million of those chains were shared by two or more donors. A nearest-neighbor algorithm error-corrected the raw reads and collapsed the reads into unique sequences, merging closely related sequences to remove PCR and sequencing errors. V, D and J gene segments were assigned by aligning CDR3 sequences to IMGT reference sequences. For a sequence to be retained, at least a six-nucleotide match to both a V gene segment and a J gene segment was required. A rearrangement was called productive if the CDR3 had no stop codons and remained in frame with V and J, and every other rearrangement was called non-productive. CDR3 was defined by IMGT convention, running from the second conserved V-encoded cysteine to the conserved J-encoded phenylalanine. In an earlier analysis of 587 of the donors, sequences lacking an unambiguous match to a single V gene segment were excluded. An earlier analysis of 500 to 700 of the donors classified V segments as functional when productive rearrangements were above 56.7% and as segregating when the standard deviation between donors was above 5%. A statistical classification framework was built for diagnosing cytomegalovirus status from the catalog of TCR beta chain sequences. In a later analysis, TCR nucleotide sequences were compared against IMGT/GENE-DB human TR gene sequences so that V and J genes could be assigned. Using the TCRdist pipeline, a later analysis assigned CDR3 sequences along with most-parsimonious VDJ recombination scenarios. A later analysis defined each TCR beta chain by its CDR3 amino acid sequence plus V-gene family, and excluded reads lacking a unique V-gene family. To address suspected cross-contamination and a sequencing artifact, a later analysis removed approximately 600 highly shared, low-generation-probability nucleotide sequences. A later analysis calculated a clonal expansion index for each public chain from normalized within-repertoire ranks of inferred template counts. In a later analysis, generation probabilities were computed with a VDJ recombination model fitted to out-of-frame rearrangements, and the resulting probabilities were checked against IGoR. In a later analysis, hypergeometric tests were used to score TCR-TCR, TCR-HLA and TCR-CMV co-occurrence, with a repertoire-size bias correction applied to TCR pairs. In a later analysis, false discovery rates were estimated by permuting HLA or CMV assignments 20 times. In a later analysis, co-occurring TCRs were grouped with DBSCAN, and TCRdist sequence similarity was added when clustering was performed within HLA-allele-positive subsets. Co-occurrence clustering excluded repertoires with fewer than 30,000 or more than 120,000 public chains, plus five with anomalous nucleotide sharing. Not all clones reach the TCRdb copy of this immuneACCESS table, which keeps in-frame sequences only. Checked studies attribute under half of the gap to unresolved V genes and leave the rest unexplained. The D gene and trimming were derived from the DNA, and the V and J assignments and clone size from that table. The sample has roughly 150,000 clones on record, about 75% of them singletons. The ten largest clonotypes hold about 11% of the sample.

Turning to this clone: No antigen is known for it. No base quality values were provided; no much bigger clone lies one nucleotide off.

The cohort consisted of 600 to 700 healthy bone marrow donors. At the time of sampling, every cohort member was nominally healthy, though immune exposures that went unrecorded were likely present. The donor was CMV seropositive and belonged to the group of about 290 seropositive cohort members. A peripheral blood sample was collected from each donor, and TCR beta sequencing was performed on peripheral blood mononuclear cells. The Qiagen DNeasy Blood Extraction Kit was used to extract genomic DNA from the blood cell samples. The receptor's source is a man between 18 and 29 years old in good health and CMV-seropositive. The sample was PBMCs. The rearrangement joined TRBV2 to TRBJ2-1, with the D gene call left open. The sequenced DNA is TGTGCCAGCAGTGACTATCCGAACAATGAGCAGTTCTTC. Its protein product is CASSDYPNNEQFF. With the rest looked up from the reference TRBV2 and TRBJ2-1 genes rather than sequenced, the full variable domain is EPEVTQTPSHQVTQMGQEVILRCVPISNHLYFYWYRQILGQKVEFLVSFYNNEISEKSEIFDDQFSVERPDGSNFTLKIRSTKLEDSAMYFCASSDYPNNEQFFGPGTRLTVL.